This T cell receptor (beta chain) emerged from a study of OX40 agonist ivuxolimab in advanced cancers. Whole-study context: Ivuxolimab, an agonist antibody against OX40 (CD134), was given to patients. Of mixed ages from about 23 to 90 and averaging about 60 years, the group was approximately 80% male.

This clone has only one observation. Its antigen remains unidentified. Findings and caveats of the study: Expanded clones were, on average, more numerous among CD8+ T cells than CD4+. Clonal expansion in partial responders at 0.1-3.0 mg/kg ranked among the lowest.

Assay used: immunoSEQ multiplex PCR; TCRdb lists only in-frame clones, some missing. The table includes under 70,000 clones, 75% to 90% detected once. Germline lookup yields CDR1 SGHAT and CDR2 FQNNGV. The CDR3 covers 15 residues. Trimming took 4 bases from V and 2 from J, leaving 14 bases between them. Source: CD4+ or CD8+ T cells sorted from blood, taken in a trial of the OX40 agonist ivuxolimab. The TCR originated in an adult with an advanced solid tumor such as melanoma, head and neck, liver or kidney cancer. The chain is built from TRBV11-2 and TRBJ1-1; D ambiguous. In nucleotides, the CDR3 is TGTGCCAGCAGCTCCCCCCTTGGCCGTAACACTGAAGCTTTCTTT. Amino acids: CASSSPLGRNTEAFF.